A selection of T cell receptor beta chains follows, all from one sample in a study of blood T cell repertoires in COVID-19. Repertoires were generated with immunoSEQ multiplex PCR, while TCRdb's copy carries only in-frame clones and drops some. This sample has 200,000 or so clones, with over 80% found just once. Sequenced: peripheral blood. The receptors were sampled from a woman aged 35 to 49 with acute or convalescent COVID-19. CDR3s include the opening cysteine and the closing phenylalanine or tryptophan. A D gene is named only where the DNA matches it firmly. Some rows mark clone size as missing; the rest say once, few, many or name a class of expanded clone.

-,TRBV7-2,TRBJ2-6,TRBD1,TGTGCCAGCAGCGCCGACAGGGCTGGGGCCAACGTCCTGACTTTC,CASSADRAGANVLTF
-,TRBV5-4,TRBJ2-3,-,TGTGCCAGCAGTCCACGCGCAGATACGCAGTATTTT,CASSPRADTQYF
-,TRBV5-4,TRBJ1-2,-,TGTGCCAGCAGCTTGGAATCCAGGGCTTATAACTATGGCTACACCTTC,CASSLESRAYNYGYTF
-,TRBV2,TRBJ2-7,TRBD2,TGTGCCAGCAGCACGGGACTAGCGGGATACGAGCAGTACTTC,CASSTGLAGYEQYF
-,TRBV5-4,TRBJ2-2,-,TGTGCCAGCAGCTTCTTCCCGGGAGAAACCGGGGAGCTGTTTTTT,CASSFFPGETGELFF
-,TRBV4-1,TRBJ2-3,-,TGCGCCAGCAGCCATGGTACTGTCAGCACAGATACGCAGTATTTT,CASSHGTVSTDTQYF
once,TRBV7-9,TRBJ2-7,-,TGTGCCAGCAGCGAGGGCTCCTACGAGCAGTACTTC,CASSEGSYEQYF
few,TRBV30,TRBJ2-1,TRBD2,TGTGCCTGGAGTGGTCTAGCGGGTTACAATGAGCAGTTCTTC,CAWSGLAGYNEQFF
-,TRBV28,TRBJ1-4,-,TGTGCCAGCAGTTTAAGGTCATGGCAGGGGAATGAAAAACTGTTTTTT,CASSLRSWQGNEKLFF
-,TRBV28,TRBJ1-6,-,TGTGCCAGCAGAAGGGGGGGGGATCTCCGTAATTCACCCCTCCACTTT,CASRRGGDLRNSPLHF
-,TRBV18,TRBJ1-3,TRBD1,TGTGCCAGCTCACGACAGGGGTCTGGAAACACCATATATTTT,CASSRQGSGNTIYF
-,TRBV28,TRBJ1-2,-,TGTGCCAGCAGTCAGGGCAGTAATTTTGGCTACACCTTC,CASSQGSNFGYTF
-,TRBV29-1,TRBJ1-1,-,TGCAGCGTTGAAGGACCCGCACTAAACACTGAAGCTTTCTTT,CSVEGPALNTEAFF
-,TRBV5-5,TRBJ1-5,-,TGTGCCAGCAGCTTGGGCCAGGGCTTCTCGCCCCAGCATTTT,CASSLGQGFSPQHF
many,TRBV7-3,TRBJ2-7,-,TGTGCCAGTGAGGGGGTCGAGCAGTACTTC,CASEGVEQYF
-,TRBV6-5,TRBJ2-2,TRBD1,TGTGCCAGCAGCAGACAGGGTCCCGGGGAGCTGTTTTTT,CASSRQGPGELFF
-,TRBV9,TRBJ2-1,-,TGTGCCAGCAGCGCCGGACTGACCTACAATGAGCAGTTCTTC,CASSAGLTYNEQFF
-,TRBV2,TRBJ1-5,-,TGTGCCAGCAGTGATAGAGTAACAGCAAATCAGCCCCAGCATTTT,CASSDRVTANQPQHF
-,TRBV27,TRBJ2-5,-,TGTGCCAGCAGTTTATCCCCGGGGACGGGGAGGGAGACCCAGTACTTC,CASSLSPGTGRETQYF
-,TRBV30,TRBJ2-7,-,TGTGCCTGGAGCTACAGGTTTTACCACGAGCAGTACTTC,CAWSYRFYHEQYF
-,TRBV6-5,TRBJ1-1,-,TGTGCCAGCAGTTACGGGACACACATGAACACTGAAGCTTTCTTT,CASSYGTHMNTEAFF
-,TRBV7-6,TRBJ1-1,-,TGTGCCAGCAGCTTATATGCGGAGGCTGAAGCTTTCTTT,CASSLYAEAEAFF
-,TRBV28,TRBJ2-1,-,TGTGCCAGCAGCTCGAGACTGCGGAGCTCCTACAATGAGCAGTTCTTC,CASSSRLRSSYNEQFF
few,TRBV9,TRBJ1-2,-,TGTGCCAGCAGCGCGGACTTCTATGGCTACACCTTC,CASSADFYGYTF
-,TRBV11-3,TRBJ2-1,TRBD2,TGTGCCAGCAGCTTAACCCGGGGAGGGGTCGATGAGCAGTTCTTC,CASSLTRGGVDEQFF
few,TRBV30,TRBJ1-1,-,TGTGCCTGGAGGACAGCGGGCAGACTTCCCGAAGCTTTCTTT,CAWRTAGRLPEAFF
-,TRBV12-5,TRBJ1-6,-,TGTGCTAGTGCCCTGGGGGGGCGGTCACCCCTCCACTTT,CASALGGRSPLHF
-,TRBV12-2,TRBJ2-1,-,TGTGCAAGTCATCCCAGGGGAAGCGGGAGGGCCGATGAGCAGTTCTTC,CASHPRGSGRADEQFF
-,TRBV7-2,TRBJ2-1,TRBD1,TGTGCCAGCAGCTTAGCGGGACAGGGGGCCGGACGGGAGGCTGGGCAGTTCTTC,CASSLAGQGAGREAGQFF
-,TRBV7-2,TRBJ1-1,-,TGTGCCAGCAGCTTAGGGACAGAGAACACTGAAGCTTTCTTT,CASSLGTENTEAFF
few,TRBV9,TRBJ2-1,TRBD2,TGTGCCAGCAGCGCAGGGACTAGCTCGTACAATGAGCAGTTCTTC,CASSAGTSSYNEQFF
-,TRBV20-1,TRBJ1-2,-,TGCAGCCGAGCGGAGAACTATGGCTACACCTTC,CSRAENYGYTF
-,TRBV5-1,TRBJ1-6,-,TGCGCCAGCAGCTCCAGACTCAACCCTCGGGGAGGGGCCAATTCACCCCTCCACTTT,CASSSRLNPRGGANSPLHF
-,TRBV7-9,TRBJ1-4,-,TGTGCCAGCAGCTTAGCGGGGGGTAGTGAAAAACTGTTTTTT,CASSLAGGSEKLFF